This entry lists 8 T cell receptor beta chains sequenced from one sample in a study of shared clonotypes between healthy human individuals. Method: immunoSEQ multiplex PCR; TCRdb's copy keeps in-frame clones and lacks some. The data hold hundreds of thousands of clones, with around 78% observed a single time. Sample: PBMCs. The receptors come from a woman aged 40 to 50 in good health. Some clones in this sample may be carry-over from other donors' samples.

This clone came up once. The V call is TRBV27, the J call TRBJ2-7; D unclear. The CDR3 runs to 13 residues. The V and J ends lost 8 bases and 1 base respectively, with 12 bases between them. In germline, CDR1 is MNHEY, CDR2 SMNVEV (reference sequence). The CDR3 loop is CASARTGSYEQYF. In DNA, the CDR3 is TGTGCCAGCGCCCGGACGGGTTCCTACGAGCAGTACTTC.

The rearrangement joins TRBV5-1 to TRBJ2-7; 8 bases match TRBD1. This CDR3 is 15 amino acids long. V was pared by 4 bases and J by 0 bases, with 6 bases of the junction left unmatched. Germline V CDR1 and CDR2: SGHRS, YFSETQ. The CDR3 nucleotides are TGCGCCAGCAGCCGGGACAGGCGAACCTCCTACGAGCAGTACTTC. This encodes CASSRDRRTSYEQYF. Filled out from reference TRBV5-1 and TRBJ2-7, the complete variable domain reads KAGVTQTPRYLIKTRGQQVTLSCSPISGHRSVSWYQQTPGQGLQFLFEYFSETQRNKGNFPGRFSGRQFSNSRSEMNVSTLELGDSALYLCASSRDRRTSYEQYFGPGTRLTVT.

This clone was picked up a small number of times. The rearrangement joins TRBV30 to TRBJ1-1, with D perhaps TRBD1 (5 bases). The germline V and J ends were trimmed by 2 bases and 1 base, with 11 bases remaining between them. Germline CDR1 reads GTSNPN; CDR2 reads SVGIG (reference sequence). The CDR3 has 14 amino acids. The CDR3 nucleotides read TGTGCCTGGAGTCCTATCGGGACGAACACTGAAGCTTTCTTT. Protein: CAWSPIGTNTEAFF. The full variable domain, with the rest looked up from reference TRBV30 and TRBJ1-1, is SQTIHQWPATLVQPVGSPLSLECTVEGTSNPNLYWYRQAAGRGLQLLFYSVGIGQISSEVPQNLSASRPQDRQFILSSKKLLLSDSGFYLCAWSPIGTNTEAFFGQGTRLTVV.

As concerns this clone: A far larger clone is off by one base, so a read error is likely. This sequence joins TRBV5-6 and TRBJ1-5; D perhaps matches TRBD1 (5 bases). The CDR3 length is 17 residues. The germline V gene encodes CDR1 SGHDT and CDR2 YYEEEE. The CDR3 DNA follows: TGTGCCAGCAGCTTGGGCAGGGAGAGACCAAGCAATCAGACCCAGCATTTT. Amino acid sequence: CASSLGRERPSNQTQHF.

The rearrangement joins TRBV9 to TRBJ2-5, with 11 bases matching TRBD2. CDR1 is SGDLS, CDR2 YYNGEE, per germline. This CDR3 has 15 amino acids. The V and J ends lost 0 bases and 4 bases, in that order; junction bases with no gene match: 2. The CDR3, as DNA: TGTGCCAGCAGCGTAGTTGGACTAGCGGGAGAGACCCAGTACTTC. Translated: CASSVVGLAGETQYF.

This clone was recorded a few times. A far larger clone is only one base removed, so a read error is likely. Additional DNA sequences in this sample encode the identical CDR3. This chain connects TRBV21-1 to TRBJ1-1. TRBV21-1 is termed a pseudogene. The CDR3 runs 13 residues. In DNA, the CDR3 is TGTGCCAGCAGCAAGGTTGACAACACTGAAGCTTTCTTT. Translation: CASSKVDNTEAFF.

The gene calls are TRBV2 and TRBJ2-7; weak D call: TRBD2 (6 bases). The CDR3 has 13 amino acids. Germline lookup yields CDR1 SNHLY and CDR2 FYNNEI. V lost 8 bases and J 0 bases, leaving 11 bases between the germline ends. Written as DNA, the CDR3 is TGTGCCAGCGCCCGGGACTTCTCCTACGAGCAGTACTTC. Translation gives CASARDFSYEQYF.

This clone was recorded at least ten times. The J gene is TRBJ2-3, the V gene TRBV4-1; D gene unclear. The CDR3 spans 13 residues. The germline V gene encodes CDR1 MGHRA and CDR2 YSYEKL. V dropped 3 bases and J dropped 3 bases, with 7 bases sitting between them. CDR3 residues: CASSHPRTDTQYF. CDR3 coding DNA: TGCGCCAGCAGCCACCCCCGGACAGATACGCAGTATTTT.